This T cell receptor (beta chain) originates from a study of shared clonotypes between healthy human individuals. Method: immunoSEQ multiplex PCR; TCRdb's copy keeps in-frame clones and lacks some. The sample holds about 2.3 million clones, 80% to 95% seen once. The CDR3 runs to 14 residues. Germline CDR1 SGHDT, CDR2 YYEEEE. The ends were cut back, 2 bases at V and 2 bases at J, with 10 bases in the middle. Sequencing input: naive CD4+ T cells from PBMCs. Stated subset: CD45RA+ positively selected. The clonotype originates from a man between 18 and 29 years old in good health. Some clones in this sample may be carry-over from other donors' samples. The gene calls are TRBV5-6 and TRBJ2-5, with TRBD1 as a possible D gene (5 bases). DNA for the CDR3: TGTGCCAGCAGCTTCCTAACAGGTCAAGAGACCCAGTACTTC. Amino acids: CASSFLTGQETQYF. Looking up the rest from reference TRBV5-6 and TRBJ2-5 gives the full variable domain: DAGVTQSPTHLIKTRGQQVTLRCSPKSGHDTVSWYQQALGQGPQFIFQYYEEEERQRGNFPDRFSGHQFPNYSSELNVNALLLGDSALYLCASSFLTGQETQYFGPGTRLLVL.